This T cell receptor beta chain derives from a study of EBV T-cell therapy then PD-1 blockade in nasopharyngeal carcinoma (dated by TCRdb to about 2021). Genomic DNA was extracted from sorted cells using the Qiagen DNeasy Kit. Deep sequencing of the TCR beta chain was done on the immunoSEQ platform. Under the source paper's analysis protocol: The immunoSEQ Analyzer software was used to analyze the repertoire data. In TCRdb, the immuneACCESS table is reduced to in-frame sequences with V and J assigned. These tables do not hold every clone; where another copy was compared, an unresolved V gene accounts for under half, and the others remain unexplained. The DNA gave D and trimming, while V, J and clone size come from that table. Present in this sample are approximately 25,000 clones, 84% of which were seen just once. Approximately 30% of the sample comes from the top ten. The treatment or condition label on this specimen signifies: AdE1-LMPpoly-expanded autologous EBV-specific T-cell therapy followed by anti-PD-1 nivolumab.

Including cysteine and phenylalanine, the CDR3 has 13 amino acids. Of the read, only the CDR3 DNA is kept; its 39 bases are in frame from base 1. CDR1 and CDR2, per the germline V gene, are LGHNA and YSLEER. V and J lose 4 bases and 8 bases, and a span of 14 bases separates them. A word on this clone: What this receptor recognizes is not known. It has no much larger one-base neighbor in the sample; base qualities were not kept.

The clonotype comes from a man in his forties or fifties with nasopharyngeal carcinoma. This specimen consisted of CD8+ T cells from blood, obtained at approximately day 60 from a patient whose treatment included autologous EBV-specific T cells and nivolumab. The chain was built from TRBV4-3 and TRBJ1-2; no D gene call is confident. The bases read TGCGCCAGCAGCCCTAGAACAGCGGGGGGCTACACCTTC. Its protein product is CASSPRTAGGYTF.